The following is a T cell receptor beta chain sequence with its context. This sample was taken from a study of T cell responses to AZD1222 COVID-19 vaccine. Germline CDR1 KGHSH, CDR2 LQKENI. The V and J ends lost 4 bases and 5 bases, in that order; junction bases with no gene match: 10. The CDR3 runs to 15 residues. Using immunoSEQ multiplex PCR, the repertoire was profiled, and TCRdb retains in-frame clones only, with some absent. Altogether about 93,000 clones are present, about 86% being singletons, with the ten largest covering 6.3%. Sequencing used peripheral blood, obtained on day 0 of AZD1222 vaccination. The receptor's source is an adult in good health. The chain combines TRBV18 with TRBJ1-1; 7 bases fit TRBD1. The chain's CDR3 is CASSQNRGRETEAFF. The CDR3 nucleotides read TGTGCCAGCTCACAAAACAGGGGAAGGGAAACTGAAGCTTTCTTT.